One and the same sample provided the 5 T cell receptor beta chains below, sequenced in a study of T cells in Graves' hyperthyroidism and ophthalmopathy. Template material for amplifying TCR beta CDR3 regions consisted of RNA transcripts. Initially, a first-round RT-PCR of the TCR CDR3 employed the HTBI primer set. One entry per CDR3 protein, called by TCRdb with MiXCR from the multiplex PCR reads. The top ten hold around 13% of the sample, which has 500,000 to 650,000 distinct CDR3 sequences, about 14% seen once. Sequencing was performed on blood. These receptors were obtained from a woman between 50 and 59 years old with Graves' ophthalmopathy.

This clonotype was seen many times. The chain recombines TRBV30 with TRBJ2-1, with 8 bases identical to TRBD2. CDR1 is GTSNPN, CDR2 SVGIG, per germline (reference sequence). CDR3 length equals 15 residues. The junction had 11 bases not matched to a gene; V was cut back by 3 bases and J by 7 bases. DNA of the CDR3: TGTGCCTGGAGCGGTGCGGCGGGAGGTCGGAATGAGCAGTTCTTC. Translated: CAWSGAAGGRNEQFF. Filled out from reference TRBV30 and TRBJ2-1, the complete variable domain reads SQTIHQWPATLVQPVGSPLSLECTVEGTSNPNLYWYRQAAGRGLQLLFYSVGIGQISSEVPQNLSASRPQDRQFILSSKKLLLSDSGFYLCAWSGAAGGRNEQFFGPGTRLTVL.

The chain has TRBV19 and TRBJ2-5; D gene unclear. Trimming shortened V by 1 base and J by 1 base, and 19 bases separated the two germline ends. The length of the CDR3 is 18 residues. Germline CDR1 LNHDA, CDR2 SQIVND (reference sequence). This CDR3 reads CASSIGWKAEQIQETQYF. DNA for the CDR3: TGTGCCAGTAGTATAGGTTGGAAGGCAGAGCAGATCCAAGAGACCCAGTACTTC.

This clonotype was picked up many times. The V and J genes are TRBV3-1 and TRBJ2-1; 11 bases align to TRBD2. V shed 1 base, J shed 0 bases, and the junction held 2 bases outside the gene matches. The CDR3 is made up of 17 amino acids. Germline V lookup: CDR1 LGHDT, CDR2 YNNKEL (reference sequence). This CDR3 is CASSQGLAGNSYNEQFF. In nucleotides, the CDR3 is TGTGCCAGCAGCCAAGGACTAGCGGGGAACTCCTACAATGAGCAGTTCTTC.

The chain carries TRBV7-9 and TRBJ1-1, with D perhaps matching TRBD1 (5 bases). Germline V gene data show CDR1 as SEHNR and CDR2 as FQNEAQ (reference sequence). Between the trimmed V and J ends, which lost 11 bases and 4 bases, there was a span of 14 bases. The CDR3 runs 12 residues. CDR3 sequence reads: CALRPGFTEAFF. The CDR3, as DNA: TGTGCCCTTCGACCAGGGTTCACTGAAGCTTTCTTT.

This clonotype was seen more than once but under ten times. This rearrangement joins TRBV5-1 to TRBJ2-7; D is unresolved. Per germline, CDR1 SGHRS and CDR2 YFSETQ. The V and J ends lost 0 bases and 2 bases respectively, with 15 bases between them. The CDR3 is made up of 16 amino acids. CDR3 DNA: TGCGCCAGCAGCTTGGAGTGGGCCGGCAGCACCTACGAGCAGTACTTC. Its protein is CASSLEWAGSTYEQYF.